This TCR beta chain was documented in a study of vaccination and CD4 T cells after COVID-19. Once obtained from cultured CD4+ T cells, the DNA was sequenced using the Oncomine TCR Beta short-read assay. TCRdb recomputed calls from the PCR reads with MiXCR, one row per CDR3 protein. The sample records about 6,800 distinct CDR3 sequences, 70% to 75% being singletons. Note on this clonotype: Its antigen is still unknown.

Treatment indicated: roughly ten-day PBMC culture with coronavirus spike peptide pools or control peptides (ViraFEST assay). Before TCRs were sequenced, ViraFEST expanded antigen-specific T cells with peptide pools. Trimming removed 4 bases from V and 4 bases from J, with 19 bases in between. Germline-derived CDR1 and CDR2 are SNHLY and FYNNEI. This CDR3 is 16 amino acids long. The receptor was derived from a human donor who had recovered from COVID-19. The rearrangement joins TRBV2 to TRBJ1-2, with a possible D match to TRBD1 (5 bases). The specimen was CD4+ T cells from blood, cultured in vitro. This chain's CDR3 is CASSVGVSISSYGYTF. As DNA, the CDR3 is TGTGCCAGCAGTGTAGGGGTGAGCATTTCGAGCTATGGCTACACCTTC.